This T cell receptor beta chain was obtained from a study of blood T cell repertoires in COVID-19. Assay used: immunoSEQ multiplex PCR; TCRdb lists only in-frame clones, some missing. The sample lists 200,000 to 300,000 clones, around 88% occurring once. This CDR3 has 14 amino acids. CDR1 is MNHEY and CDR2 is SMNVEV in the germline V gene (reference sequence). The V and J ends lost 6 bases and 0 bases respectively, with 10 bases between them. The genes are TRBV27 and TRBJ2-3; tentatively, D is TRBD2 (6 bases). The receptor comes from a man younger than 40 with active or convalescent COVID-19. Sample: peripheral blood. The CDR3: CASRTGTSTDTQYF. In DNA form, the CDR3 reads TGTGCCAGCAGAACCGGGACTAGCACAGATACGCAGTATTTT.